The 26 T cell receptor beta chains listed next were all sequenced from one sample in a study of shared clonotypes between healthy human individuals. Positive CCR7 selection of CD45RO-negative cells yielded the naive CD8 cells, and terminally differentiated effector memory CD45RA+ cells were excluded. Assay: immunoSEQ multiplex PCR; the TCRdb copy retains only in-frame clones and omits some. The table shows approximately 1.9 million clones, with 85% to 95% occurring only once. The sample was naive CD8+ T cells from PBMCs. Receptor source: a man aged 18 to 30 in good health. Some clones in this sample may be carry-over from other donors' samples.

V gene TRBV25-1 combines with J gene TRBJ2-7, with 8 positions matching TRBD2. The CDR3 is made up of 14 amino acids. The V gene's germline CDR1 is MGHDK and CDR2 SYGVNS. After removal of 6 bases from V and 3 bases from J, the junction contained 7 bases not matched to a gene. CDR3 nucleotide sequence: TGTGCCAGCAGCCGAGCGGGAGATTACTACGAGCAGTACTTC. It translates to CASSRAGDYYEQYF.

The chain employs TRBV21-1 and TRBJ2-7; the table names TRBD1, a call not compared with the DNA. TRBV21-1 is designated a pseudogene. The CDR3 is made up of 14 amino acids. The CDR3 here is CASRAGSGLYEQYF. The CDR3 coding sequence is TGTGCCAGCCGAGCAGGGTCAGGGCTATACGAGCAGTACTTC.

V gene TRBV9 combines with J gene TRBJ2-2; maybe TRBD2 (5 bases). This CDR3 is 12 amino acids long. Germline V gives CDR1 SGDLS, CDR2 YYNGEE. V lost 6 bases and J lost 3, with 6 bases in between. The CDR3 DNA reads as TGTGCCAGCACGAGGGACACCGGGGAGCTGTTTTTT. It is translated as CASTRDTGELFF.

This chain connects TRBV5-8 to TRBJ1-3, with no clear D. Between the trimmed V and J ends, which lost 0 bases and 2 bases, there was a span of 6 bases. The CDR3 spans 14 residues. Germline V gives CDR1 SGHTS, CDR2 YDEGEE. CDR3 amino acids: CASSLGVPGNTIYF. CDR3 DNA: TGTGCCAGCAGCTTGGGGGTTCCTGGAAACACCATATATTTT.

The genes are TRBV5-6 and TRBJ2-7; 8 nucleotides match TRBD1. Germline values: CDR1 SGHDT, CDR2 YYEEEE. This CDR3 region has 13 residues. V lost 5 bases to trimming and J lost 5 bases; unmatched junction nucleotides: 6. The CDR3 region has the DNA TGTGCCAGCAGGAAACAGGGGGGTCACGAGCAGTACTTC. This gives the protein CASRKQGGHEQYF.

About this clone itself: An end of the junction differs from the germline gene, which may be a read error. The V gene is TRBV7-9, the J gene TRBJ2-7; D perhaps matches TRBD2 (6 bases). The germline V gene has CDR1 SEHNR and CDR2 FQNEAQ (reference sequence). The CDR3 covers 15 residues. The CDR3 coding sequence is TGTGCCAGCAGCATAGCGGTAGTGCCCCCCTACGAGCAGTACTTC. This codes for CASSIAVVPPYEQYF.

The CDR3 reads CASTIGTGVVDEQFF. The CDR3 DNA sequence: TGTGCCAGTACCATTGGGACAGGGGTGGTGGATGAGCAGTTCTTC. The chain uses TRBV19 and TRBJ2-1; 10 nucleotides agree with TRBD1. Trimming removed 7 bases from V and 8 bases from J; junction bases left unmatched: 11. CDR1 and CDR2 from the germline V gene are LNHDA and SQIVND (reference sequence). The CDR3 consists of 15 residues. Full variable domain (remainder filled in from reference TRBV19 and TRBJ2-1): DGGITQSPKYLFRKEGQNVTLSCEQNLNHDAMYWYRQDPGQGLRLIYYSQIVNDFQKGDIAEGYSVSREKKESFPLTVTSAQKNPTAFYLCASTIGTGVVDEQFFGPGTRLTVL.

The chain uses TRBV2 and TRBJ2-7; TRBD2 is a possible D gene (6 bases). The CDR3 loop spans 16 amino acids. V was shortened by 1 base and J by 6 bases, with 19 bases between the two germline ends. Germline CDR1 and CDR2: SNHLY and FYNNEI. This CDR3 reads CASSEGRDSGGGEQYF. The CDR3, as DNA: TGTGCCAGCAGTGAAGGGCGGGACTCCGGAGGTGGCGAGCAGTACTTC.

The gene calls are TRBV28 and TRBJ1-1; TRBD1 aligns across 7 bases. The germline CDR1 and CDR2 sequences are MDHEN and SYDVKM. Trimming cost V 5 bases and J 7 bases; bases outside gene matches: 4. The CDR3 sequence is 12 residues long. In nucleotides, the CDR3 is TGTGCCAGCAGTCTCTACAGGGGTGAAGCTTTCTTT. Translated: CASSLYRGEAFF.

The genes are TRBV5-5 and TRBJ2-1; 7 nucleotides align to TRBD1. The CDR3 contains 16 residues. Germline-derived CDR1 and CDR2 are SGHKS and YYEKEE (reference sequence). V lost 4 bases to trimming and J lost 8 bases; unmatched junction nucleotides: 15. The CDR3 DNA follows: TGTGCCAGCAGCCCTGCCCGACAGGGCCTGGTCGATGAGCAGTTCTTC. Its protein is CASSPARQGLVDEQFF.

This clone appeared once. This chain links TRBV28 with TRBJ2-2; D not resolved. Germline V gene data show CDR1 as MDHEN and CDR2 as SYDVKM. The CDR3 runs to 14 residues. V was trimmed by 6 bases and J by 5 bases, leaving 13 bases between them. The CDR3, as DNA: TGTGCCAGCAGAACTAACGGGTTGACCGGGGAGCTGTTTTTT. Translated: CASRTNGLTGELFF.

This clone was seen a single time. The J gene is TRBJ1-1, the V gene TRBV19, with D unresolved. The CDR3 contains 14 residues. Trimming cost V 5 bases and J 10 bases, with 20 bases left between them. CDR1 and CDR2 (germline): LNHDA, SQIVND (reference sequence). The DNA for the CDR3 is TGTGCCAGTAGTGACTACCTAGAAAACCGAGGAGCTTTCTTT. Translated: CASSDYLENRGAFF.

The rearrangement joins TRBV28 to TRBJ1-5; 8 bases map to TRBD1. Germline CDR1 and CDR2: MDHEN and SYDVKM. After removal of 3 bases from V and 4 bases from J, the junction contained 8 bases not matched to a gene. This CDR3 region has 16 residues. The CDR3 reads CASSFTKQGGNQPQHF. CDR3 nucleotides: TGTGCCAGCAGTTTCACAAAACAGGGGGGGAATCAGCCCCAGCATTTT.

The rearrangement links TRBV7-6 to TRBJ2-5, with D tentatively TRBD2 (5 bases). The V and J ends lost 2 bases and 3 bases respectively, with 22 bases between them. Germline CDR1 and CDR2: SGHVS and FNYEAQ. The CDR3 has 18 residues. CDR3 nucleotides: TGTGCCAGCAGCTTAAATGCGGCATCTGCTAGCCTTGAAGAGACCCAGTACTTC. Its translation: CASSLNAASASLEETQYF.

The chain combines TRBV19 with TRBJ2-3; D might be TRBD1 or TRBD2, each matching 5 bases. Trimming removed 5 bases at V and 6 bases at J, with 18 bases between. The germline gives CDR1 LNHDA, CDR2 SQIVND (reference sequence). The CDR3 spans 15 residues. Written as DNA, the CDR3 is TGTGCCAGTAGTGCCAGGGACCGACAACGTGATACGCAGTATTTT. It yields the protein CASSARDRQRDTQYF.

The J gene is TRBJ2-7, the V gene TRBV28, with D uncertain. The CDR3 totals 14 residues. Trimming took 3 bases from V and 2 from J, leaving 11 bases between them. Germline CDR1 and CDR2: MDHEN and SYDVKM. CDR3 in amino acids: CASSFGLDAYEQYF. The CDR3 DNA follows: TGTGCCAGCAGTTTCGGGCTCGATGCCTACGAGCAGTACTTC.

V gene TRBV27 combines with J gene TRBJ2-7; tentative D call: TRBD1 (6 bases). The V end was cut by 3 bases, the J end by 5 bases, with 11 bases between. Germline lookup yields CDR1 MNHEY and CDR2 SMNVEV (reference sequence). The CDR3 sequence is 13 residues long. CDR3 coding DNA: TGTGCCAGCAGTTTCTCGGACAGTAACGAGCAGTACTTC. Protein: CASSFSDSNEQYF.

Written as DNA, the CDR3 is TGTGCCAGCAGCAAGAAACCCCCCTCAGGTGAGCAGTTCTTC. Residues: CASSKKPPSGEQFF. The V and J genes are TRBV14 and TRBJ2-1; D is unclear. This CDR3 comprises 14 residues. The germline CDR1 and CDR2 sequences are SGHDN and FVKESK. V lost 5 bases to trimming and J lost 9 bases, with 17 bases between them.

The CDR3 region is CASSYEPTSNYGYTF. The DNA of the CDR3 is TGTGCCAGCAGTTATGAACCGACCTCCAACTATGGCTACACCTTC. This chain uses TRBV6-5 with TRBJ1-2; no clear D. Between the trimmed V and J ends, which lost 3 bases and 2 bases, there was a span of 13 bases. Germline V CDR1 and CDR2: MNHEY, SVGAGI. CDR3 length: 15 amino acids.

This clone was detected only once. CDR3 amino acids: CASSLTGLATQEQYF. Here the CDR3 DNA reads TGTGCCAGTAGCCTAACGGGACTAGCCACCCAGGAGCAGTACTTC. This chain links TRBV19 with TRBJ2-7; TRBD2 matches at 9 bases. The V gene end was trimmed by 6 bases and the J gene end by 7 bases; junction bases not matched to a gene: 13. This CDR3 has 15 residues. The V gene's germline CDR1 is LNHDA and CDR2 SQIVND (reference sequence).

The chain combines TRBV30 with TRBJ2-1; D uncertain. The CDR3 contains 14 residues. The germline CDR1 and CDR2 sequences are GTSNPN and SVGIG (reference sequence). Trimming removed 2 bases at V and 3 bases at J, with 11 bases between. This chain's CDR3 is CAWSKGWDYNEQFF. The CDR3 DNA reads TGTGCCTGGAGTAAGGGATGGGACTACAATGAGCAGTTCTTC.

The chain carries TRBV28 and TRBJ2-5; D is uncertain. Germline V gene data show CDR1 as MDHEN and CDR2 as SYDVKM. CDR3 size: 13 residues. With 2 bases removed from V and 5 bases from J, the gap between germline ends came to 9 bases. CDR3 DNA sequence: TGTGCCAGCAGTTTAGCTGTCGGGGAGACCCAGTACTTC. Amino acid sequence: CASSLAVGETQYF.

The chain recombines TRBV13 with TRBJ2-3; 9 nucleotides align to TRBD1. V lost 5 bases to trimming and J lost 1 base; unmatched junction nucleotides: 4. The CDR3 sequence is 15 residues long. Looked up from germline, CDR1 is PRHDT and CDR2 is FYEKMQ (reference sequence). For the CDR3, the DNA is TGTGCCAGCAGCCGACGGGACAGGGGCACAGATACGCAGTATTTT. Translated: CASSRRDRGTDTQYF. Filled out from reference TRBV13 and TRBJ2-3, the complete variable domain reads AAGVIQSPRHLIKEKRETATLKCYPIPRHDTVYWYQQGPGQDPQFLISFYEKMQSDKGSIPDRFSAQQFSDYHSELNMSSLELGDSALYFCASSRRDRGTDTQYFGPGTRLTVL.

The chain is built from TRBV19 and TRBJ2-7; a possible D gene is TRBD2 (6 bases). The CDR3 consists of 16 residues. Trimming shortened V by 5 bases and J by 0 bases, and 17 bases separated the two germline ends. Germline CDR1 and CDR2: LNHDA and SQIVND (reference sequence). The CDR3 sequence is CASSSGRRTNSYEQYF. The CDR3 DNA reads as TGTGCCAGTAGTTCGGGACGGAGGACTAACTCCTACGAGCAGTACTTC.

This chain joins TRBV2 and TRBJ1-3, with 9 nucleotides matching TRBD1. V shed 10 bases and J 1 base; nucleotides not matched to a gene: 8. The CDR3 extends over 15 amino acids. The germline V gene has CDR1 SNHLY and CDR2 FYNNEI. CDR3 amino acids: CAIRDRVFSGNTIYF. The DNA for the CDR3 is TGTGCCATCCGGGACAGGGTTTTTTCTGGAAACACCATATATTTT.

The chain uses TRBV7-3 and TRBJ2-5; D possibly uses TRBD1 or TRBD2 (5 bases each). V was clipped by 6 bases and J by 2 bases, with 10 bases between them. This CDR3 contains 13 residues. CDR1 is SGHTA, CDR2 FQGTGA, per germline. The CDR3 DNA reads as TGTGCCAGCAGGGGGACCGAGCAAGAGACCCAGTACTTC. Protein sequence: CASRGTEQETQYF.